One and the same sample provided the 2 T cell receptor beta chains below, sequenced in a study of post-analysis software for immune sequencing data. Study results and limitations: Patients had higher frequencies than controls of roughly five TRBV segments, including TRBV5-6, TRBV5-1 and TRBV20-1.

Incorporated into the TCR beta cDNA libraries were unique molecular identifiers, which served to reduce PCR and sequencing biases. MiXCR was run by TCRdb on the PCR reads, yielding one entry per CDR3 protein. The sample records about 260,000 distinct CDR3 sequences, 35% to 40% being singletons. No cognate antigen is known for these TCRs. Sequenced input: blood. These receptors were collected from a girl aged 10 to 17 with multiple sclerosis.

The V gene is TRBV5-1, the J gene TRBJ2-2; no clear D gene. The V and J ends lost 0 bases and 4 bases respectively, with 13 bases between them. This CDR3 has 16 residues. CDR1 SGHRS and CDR2 YFSETQ come from the germline V gene. The CDR3 DNA follows: TGCGCCAGCAGCTTGGCCCAGGCCATCTCCACCGGGGAGCTGTTTTTT. As protein: CASSLAQAISTGELFF.

The V and J genes are TRBV7-6 and TRBJ1-1; D gene ambiguous. Trimming stripped 5 bases from V and 1 base from J, with 14 bases between. The CDR3 has 15 residues. CDR1 SGHVS and CDR2 FNYEAQ come from the germline V gene. CDR3 DNA: TGTGCCAGCAGCCTAACGATGGGGAGGAACACTGAAGCTTTCTTT. This translates into CASSLTMGRNTEAFF.